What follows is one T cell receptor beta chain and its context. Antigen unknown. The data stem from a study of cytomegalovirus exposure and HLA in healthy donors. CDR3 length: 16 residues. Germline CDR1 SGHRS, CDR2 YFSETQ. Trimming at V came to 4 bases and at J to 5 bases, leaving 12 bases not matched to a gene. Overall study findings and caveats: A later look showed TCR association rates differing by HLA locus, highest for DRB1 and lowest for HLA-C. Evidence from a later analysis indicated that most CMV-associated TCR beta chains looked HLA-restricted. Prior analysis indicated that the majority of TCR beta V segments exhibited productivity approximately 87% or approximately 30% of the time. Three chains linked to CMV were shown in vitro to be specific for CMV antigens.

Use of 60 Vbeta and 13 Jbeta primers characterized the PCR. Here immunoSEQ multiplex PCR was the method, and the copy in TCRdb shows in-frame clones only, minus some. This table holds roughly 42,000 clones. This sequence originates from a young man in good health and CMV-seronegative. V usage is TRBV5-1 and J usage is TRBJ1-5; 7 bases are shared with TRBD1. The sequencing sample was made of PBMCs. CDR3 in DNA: TGCGCCAGCAGCCCAACGCCTGGAGACAGGGATCAGCCCCAGCATTTT. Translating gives CASSPTPGDRDQPQHF.